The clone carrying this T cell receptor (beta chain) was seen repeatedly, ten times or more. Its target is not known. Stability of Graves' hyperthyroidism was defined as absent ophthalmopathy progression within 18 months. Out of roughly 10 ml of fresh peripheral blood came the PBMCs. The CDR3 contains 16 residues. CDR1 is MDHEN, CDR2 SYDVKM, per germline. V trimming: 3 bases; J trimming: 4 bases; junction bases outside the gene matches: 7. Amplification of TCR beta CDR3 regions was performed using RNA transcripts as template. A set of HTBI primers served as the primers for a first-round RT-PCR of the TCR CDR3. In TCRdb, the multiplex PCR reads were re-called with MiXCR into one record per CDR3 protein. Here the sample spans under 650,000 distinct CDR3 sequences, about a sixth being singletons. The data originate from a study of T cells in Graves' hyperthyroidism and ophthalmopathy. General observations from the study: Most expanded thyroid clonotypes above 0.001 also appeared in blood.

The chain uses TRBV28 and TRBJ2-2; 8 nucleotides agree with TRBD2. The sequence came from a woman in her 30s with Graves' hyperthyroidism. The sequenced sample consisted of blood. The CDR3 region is CASSLISGIRTGELFF. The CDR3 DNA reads TGTGCCAGCAGTTTGATTAGCGGGATTCGCACCGGGGAGCTGTTTTTT.